The T cell receptor (beta chain) under discussion was sequenced for a study of T cells in Graves' hyperthyroidism and ophthalmopathy. Study-wide results and caveats: By a 13 V-J model, ophthalmopathy was set apart from stable hyperthyroidism.

Uncontrolled infection, other autoimmune disease, pregnancy or lactation barred patients from enrollment. Every diagnosis used clinical symptoms, serum thyroxine and TRAb, thyroid ultrasound and orbital computed tomography. TCR beta CDR3 sequences were amplified from RNA transcripts. RT-PCR in the first round (using the HTBI primer set) targeted the TCR CDR3. A single record per CDR3 protein comes from TCRdb applying MiXCR to the multiplex PCR reads. The sample includes 350,000 to 400,000 distinct CDR3 sequences, around a sixth of them seen just once. Of note for this clonotype: What it recognizes is unknown. A much larger clone sits a single nucleotide away, making a read error possible.

The germline V and J ends were trimmed by 5 bases and 4 bases, with 15 bases remaining between them. The CDR3 length is 14 residues. The V gene's germline CDR1 is SGHRS and CDR2 YFSETQ. The J gene is TRBJ1-1, the V gene TRBV5-1, with D uncertain. Input material: blood. This TCR derives from a man between 18 and 35 years old with Graves' ophthalmopathy. In DNA form, the CDR3 reads TGCGCCAGCAGGTTTCAGGACGGCCGCACTGAAGCTTTCTTT. This gives the protein CASRFQDGRTEAFF.